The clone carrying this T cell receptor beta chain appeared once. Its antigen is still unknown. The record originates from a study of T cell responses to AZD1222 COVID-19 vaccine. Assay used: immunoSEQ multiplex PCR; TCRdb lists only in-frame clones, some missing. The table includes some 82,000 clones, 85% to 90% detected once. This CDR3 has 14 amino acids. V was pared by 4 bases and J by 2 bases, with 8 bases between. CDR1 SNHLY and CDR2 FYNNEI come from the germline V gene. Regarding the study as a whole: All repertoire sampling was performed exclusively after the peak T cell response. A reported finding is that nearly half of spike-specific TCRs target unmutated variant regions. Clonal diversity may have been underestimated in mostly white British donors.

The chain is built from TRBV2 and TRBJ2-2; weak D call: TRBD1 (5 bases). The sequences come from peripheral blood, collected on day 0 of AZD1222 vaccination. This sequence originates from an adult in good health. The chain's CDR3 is CASSAQGNTGELFF. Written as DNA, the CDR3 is TGTGCCAGCAGTGCCCAGGGTAACACCGGGGAGCTGTTTTTT.